This T cell receptor beta chain derives from a study of T cell changes during pregnancy in multiple sclerosis. The CDR3 runs to 17 residues. Germline V lookup: CDR1 SEHNR, CDR2 FQNEAQ (reference sequence). Trimming left V 4 bases short and J 0 bases short, with 16 bases between. Generated by immunoSEQ multiplex PCR, the TCRdb table keeps only in-frame clones and is missing some. The sample lists nearly 110,000 clones; 80% to 95% were seen once. Here the sequenced sample was peripheral blood, taken after pregnancy. The sequence derives from a female donor with multiple sclerosis, enrolled in a pregnancy study. The rearrangement joins TRBV7-9 to TRBJ2-1; D may be TRBD1 (6 bases). DNA of the CDR3: TGTGCCAGCAGCTACAGGGACGGTGAATCCTCCTACAATGAGCAGTTCTTC. Amino acid sequence: CASSYRDGESSYNEQFF.